The 32 T cell receptor beta chains given below trace back to one sample, sequenced in a study of B cell selection in AIRE deficiency. CD4+CD127+ cells were sorted as the conventional CD4 T cells. Produced via immunoSEQ multiplex PCR; TCRdb's table is partial and in-frame only. The table lists some 24,000 clones, around 97% of them singletons. Sequenced input: conventional CD4+ T cells sorted from PBMCs. The receptors come from a human donor with AIRE deficiency.

The rearrangement uses TRBV6-5 and TRBJ1-4; the D is unclear. This CDR3 has 13 amino acids. Germline lookup yields CDR1 MNHEY and CDR2 SVGAGI. The germline V and J ends were trimmed by 6 bases and 8 bases, with 13 bases remaining between them. The CDR3 DNA follows: TGTGCCAGCAGCTACAGTTCCTCGGAAAAACTGTTTTTT. It yields the protein CASSYSSSEKLFF.

The chain combines TRBV5-1 with TRBJ2-2, with 7 bases that match TRBD1. Germline V gene data show CDR1 as SGHRS and CDR2 as YFSETQ. There are 15 residues in the CDR3. V trimming: 1 base; J trimming: 4 bases; junction bases outside the gene matches: 4. CDR3 nucleotide sequence: TGCGCCAGCAGCTTGAACAGGGGTAGCACCGGGGAGCTGTTTTTT. Translating gives CASSLNRGSTGELFF.

The chain uses TRBV10-3 and TRBJ2-5, with a possible D match to TRBD2 (5 bases). Per germline, CDR1 ENHRY and CDR2 SYGVKD. The CDR3 contains 15 residues. V lost 3 bases, J lost 4 bases, and 15 bases lay in between. CDR3 sequence reads: CAISDTGKIAETQYF. CDR3 sequence (DNA): TGTGCCATCAGTGATACCGGGAAAATTGCAGAGACCCAGTACTTC.

The rearrangement joins TRBV11-2 to TRBJ1-4, with 8 nucleotides matching TRBD1. CDR3 length: 16 residues. V lost 6 bases to trimming and J lost 6 bases; unmatched junction nucleotides: 12. Germline V gives CDR1 SGHAT, CDR2 FQNNGV. In DNA form, the CDR3 reads TGTGCCAGCAGTTCCGGGACAGGAGTCCCTTATGAAAAACTGTTTTTT. Its protein is CASSSGTGVPYEKLFF.

This rearrangement joins TRBV21-1 to TRBJ2-5; the table assigns TRBD2, which was not confirmed against the DNA. TRBV21-1 is marked as a pseudogene. The CDR3 consists of 16 residues. Here the CDR3 DNA reads TGTGCCAGCAGACTTCGTATAGCTACACTTTCTGAGACCCAGTACTTC. It codes for CASRLRIATLSETQYF.

V is TRBV7-9 and J is TRBJ2-3, with 12 bases that match TRBD1. Trimming removed 6 bases from V and 1 base from J; junction bases left unmatched: 2. Germline CDR1 is SEHNR and CDR2 is FQNEAQ (reference sequence). This CDR3 spans 15 amino acids. CDR3 sequence reads: CASRRDRGRTDTQYF. CDR3 sequence (DNA): TGTGCCAGCAGGCGGGACAGGGGGCGCACAGATACGCAGTATTTT.

This clone was seen just once. This sequence joins TRBV29-1 and TRBJ2-1; D is possibly TRBD1 (6 bases). Trimming stripped 2 bases from V and 3 bases from J, with 8 bases between. Germline-derived CDR1 and CDR2 are SQVTM and ANQGSEA. CDR3 length: 13 amino acids. CDR3 loop: CSVETGIYNEQFF. In DNA form, the CDR3 reads TGCAGCGTTGAAACAGGGATCTACAATGAGCAGTTCTTC.

The chain employs TRBV27 and TRBJ2-7; D is possibly TRBD2 (6 bases). V dropped 7 bases and J dropped 0 bases, with 16 bases sitting between them. Looked up from germline, CDR1 is MNHEY and CDR2 is SMNVEV (reference sequence). This CDR3 is built from 15 residues. The CDR3 nucleotides are TGTGCCAGCACCGGCGGGGACGGGCACTCCTACGAGCAGTACTTC. Translation gives CASTGGDGHSYEQYF.

The CDR3 here is CASSVRISAGTIYF. CDR3 DNA: TGTGCCAGCAGCGTCCGGATCTCGGCCGGGACCATATATTTT. The chain joins TRBV2 to TRBJ1-3; D is unclear. With 6 bases removed from V and 10 bases from J, the gap between germline ends came to 19 bases. From germline, CDR1 is SNHLY and CDR2 FYNNEI. The CDR3 runs 14 residues.

This chain joins TRBV5-6 and TRBJ2-3, with D maybe TRBD1 (6 bases). This CDR3 has 16 residues. The germline V and J ends were trimmed by 1 base and 0 bases, with 12 bases remaining between them. Germline loops: CDR1 SGHDT, CDR2 YYEEEE. In DNA, the CDR3 is TGTGCCAGCAGCTTGTCACAGGGCACTAGCACAGATACGCAGTATTTT. It translates to CASSLSQGTSTDTQYF.

This clone appeared a single time. The J gene is TRBJ1-2, the V gene TRBV25-1, with 7 bases fitting TRBD1. V shed 7 bases, J shed 6 bases, and the junction held 5 bases outside the gene matches. The germline V gene encodes CDR1 MGHDK and CDR2 SYGVNS. The CDR3 is 12 residues long. The CDR3 region is CASNQGVDGYTF. The CDR3 region has the DNA TGTGCCAGCAATCAGGGGGTAGATGGCTACACCTTC.

This chain joins TRBV7-6 and TRBJ2-1; 12 nucleotides match TRBD2. V lost 1 base to trimming and J lost 7 bases; unmatched junction nucleotides: 8. The germline V gene has CDR1 SGHVS and CDR2 FNYEAQ. The CDR3 covers 17 residues. The CDR3 DNA reads as TGTGCCAGCAGCTTAGTGCGACTAGCGGGAGTCACGAATGAGCAGTTCTTC. As protein: CASSLVRLAGVTNEQFF. Based on the CDR3 plus reference TRBV7-6 and TRBJ2-1, the full variable domain is GAGVSQSPRYKVTKRGQDVALRCDPISGHVSLYWYRQALGQGPEFLTYFNYEAQQDKSGLPNDRFSAERPEGSISTLTIQRTEQRDSAMYRCASSLVRLAGVTNEQFFGPGTRLTVL.

In regard to this clone: Additional DNA sequences in this sample encode the identical CDR3. For the CDR3, the DNA is TGTGCCAGCAGCTTAAAAGGTTGGGCCGGGGAGCTGTTTTTT. Encoded protein: CASSLKGWAGELFF. The chain combines TRBV7-3 with TRBJ2-2, with D hard to call. Germline values: CDR1 SGHTA, CDR2 FQGTGA. V was pared by 1 base and J by 6 bases, with 9 bases between. CDR3 size: 14 residues.

This sequence joins TRBV5-5 and TRBJ2-7; D is undetermined. The length of the CDR3 is 14 residues. Germline CDR1 is SGHKS and CDR2 is YYEKEE (reference sequence). V was trimmed by 1 base and J by 6 bases, leaving 14 bases between them. The CDR3 is CASSLLPPRTEQYF. CDR3 in DNA: TGTGCCAGCAGCTTGTTGCCCCCCAGGACCGAGCAGTACTTC.

The chain links TRBV6-5 to TRBJ2-7; D is ambiguous. From germline, CDR1 is MNHEY and CDR2 SVGAGI. CDR3 size: 15 residues. The V end lost 6 bases, the J end lost 1 base, and 16 bases lay between the germline ends. CDR3 region: CASRHNPDPSYEQYF. CDR3 coding DNA: TGTGCCAGCAGACACAACCCCGACCCTTCCTACGAGCAGTACTTC.

The gene calls are TRBV9 and TRBJ2-2, with D perhaps assigned TRBD1 or TRBD2 (5 bases each). The germline CDR1 and CDR2 sequences are SGDLS and YYNGEE. The CDR3 runs to 18 residues. Trimming shortened V by 3 bases and J by 5 bases, and 23 bases separated the two germline ends. CDR3 DNA: TGTGCCAGCAGCGCCTTCCCGGCGGGCAGGGTTTTTACCGGGGAGCTGTTTTTT. Amino acids: CASSAFPAGRVFTGELFF.

The rearrangement links TRBV19 to TRBJ2-6, with 12 bases that match TRBD1. The CDR3 extends over 18 amino acids. CDR1 and CDR2 from the germline V gene are LNHDA and SQIVND (reference sequence). V was clipped by 4 bases and J by 4 bases; unmatched bases: 8. CDR3 in amino acids: CASSTPGQGAKGANVLTF. The CDR3 DNA reads as TGTGCCAGTAGTACCCCGGGACAGGGGGCGAAGGGGGCCAACGTCCTGACTTTC.

This clone was found once. J is TRBJ2-7 and V is TRBV4-1; D tentatively reads TRBD1 or TRBD2 (5 bases each). This CDR3 has 13 residues. V lost 6 bases and J 6 bases, leaving 15 bases between the germline ends. Germline CDR1 reads MGHRA; CDR2 reads YSYEKL. CDR3 nucleotides: TGCGCCAGCAGTTCCGGGACGTTAGGCGAGCAGTACTTC. The encoded protein is CASSSGTLGEQYF.

The chain couples TRBV7-9 to TRBJ2-7; TRBD1 aligns across 9 bases. J lost 3 bases, V lost 5 bases, and 8 bases had no gene match. The CDR3 has 15 amino acids. Looked up from germline, CDR1 is SEHNR and CDR2 is FQNEAQ (reference sequence). The CDR3 nucleotides are TGTGCCAGCAGCCTTCCCGGGACAGGGAACTACGAGCAGTACTTC. Protein product: CASSLPGTGNYEQYF. The full variable domain, with the rest looked up from reference TRBV7-9 and TRBJ2-7, is DTGVSQNPRHKITKRGQNVTFRCDPISEHNRLYWYRQTLGQGPEFLTYFQNEAQLEKSRLLSDRFSAERPKGSFSTLEIQRTEQGDSAMYLCASSLPGTGNYEQYFGPGTRLTVT.

CDR3 coding DNA: TGTGCCAGCAGCTTGGGACTGAGCTCTGGAAACACCATATATTTT. It is translated as CASSLGLSSGNTIYF. The J gene is TRBJ1-3, the V gene TRBV5-6; D gene ambiguous. The CDR3 extends over 15 amino acids. The V end lost 0 bases, the J end lost 0 bases, and 7 bases lay between the germline ends. Germline V lookup: CDR1 SGHDT, CDR2 YYEEEE. Together with reference TRBV5-6 and TRBJ1-3, the CDR3 gives the full variable domain: DAGVTQSPTHLIKTRGQQVTLRCSPKSGHDTVSWYQQALGQGPQFIFQYYEEEERQRGNFPDRFSGHQFPNYSSELNVNALLLGDSALYLCASSLGLSSGNTIYFGEGSWLTVV.

This clone was seen only once. The chain employs TRBV29-1 and TRBJ2-3; 7 bases map to TRBD2. CDR3 length equals 15 residues. Trimming at V came to 6 bases and at J to 0 bases, leaving 9 bases not matched to a gene. Germline V CDR1 and CDR2: SQVTM, ANQGSEA. CDR3 protein: CSVLKRDVSTDTQYF. For the CDR3, the DNA is TGCAGCGTGCTGAAGCGGGACGTTAGCACAGATACGCAGTATTTT.

This chain uses TRBV9 with TRBJ2-7, with TRBD1 matching over 10 bases. Germline V lookup: CDR1 SGDLS, CDR2 YYNGEE. There are 14 residues in the CDR3. J gave up 4 bases and V 0 bases, and 1 base lay outside the gene matches. CDR3 protein: CASSVEDRGYEQYF. In nucleotides, the CDR3 is TGTGCCAGCAGCGTAGAGGACAGGGGGTACGAGCAGTACTTC.

The chain has TRBV28 and TRBJ2-7, with D tentatively TRBD2 (6 bases). The V gene's germline CDR1 is MDHEN and CDR2 SYDVKM. The CDR3 spans 15 residues. Trimming shortened V by 3 bases and J by 3 bases, and 15 bases separated the two germline ends. The CDR3 nucleotides are TGTGCCAGCAGTTTGGAGGGCCCCCCTCTCTACGAGCAGTACTTC. This encodes CASSLEGPPLYEQYF. Filled out from reference TRBV28 and TRBJ2-7, the complete variable domain reads DVKVTQSSRYLVKRTGEKVFLECVQDMDHENMFWYRQDPGLGLRLIYFSYDVKMKEKGDIPEGYSVSREKKERFSLILESASTNQTSMYLCASSLEGPPLYEQYFGPGTRLTVT.

This clone was observed once. This sequence joins TRBV30 and TRBJ1-2; D ambiguous. Trimming removed 4 bases at V and 8 bases at J, with 17 bases between. Germline V gene lookup returns CDR1 GTSNPN and CDR2 SVGIG (reference sequence). The CDR3 has 13 residues. CDR3: CAWKGTIYEGYTF. CDR3 in DNA: TGTGCCTGGAAAGGCACCATCTACGAGGGCTACACCTTC.

The chain has TRBV4-1 and TRBJ2-1, with a weak D call TRBD1 (5 bases). This CDR3 has 14 residues. The germline V and J ends were trimmed by 4 bases and 2 bases, with 9 bases remaining between them. CDR1 is MGHRA, CDR2 YSYEKL, per germline. The CDR3 coding sequence is TGCGCCAGCAGCCCCTTAGGGGCCTACAATGAGCAGTTCTTC. Translated: CASSPLGAYNEQFF.

The rearrangement uses TRBV10-3 and TRBJ2-3; tentative D call: TRBD1 (5 bases). Trimming took 2 bases from V and 12 from J, leaving 12 bases between them. Germline lookup yields CDR1 ENHRY and CDR2 SYGVKD. The CDR3 consists of 12 residues. CDR3 sequence: CAISELQATQYF. The CDR3 nucleotides are TGTGCCATCAGTGAGCTACAGGCGACTCAGTATTTT.

V and J are TRBV6-6 and TRBJ1-5; TRBD1 matches 9 bases. V lost 6 bases to trimming and J lost 3 bases; unmatched junction nucleotides: 6. Germline CDR1 is MNHNY and CDR2 is SVGAGI (reference sequence). The CDR3 has 15 amino acids. In DNA form, the CDR3 reads TGTGCCAGCAGAGGACAGGGGAGTTTCAATCAGCCCCAGCATTTT. It yields the protein CASRGQGSFNQPQHF.

V usage is TRBV6-5 and J usage is TRBJ2-2, with TRBD1 as a possible D gene (5 bases). CDR1 and CDR2 from the germline V gene are MNHEY and SVGAGI. Trimming removed 1 base from V and 3 bases from J, with 6 bases in between. The CDR3 runs 14 residues. In DNA, the CDR3 is TGTGCCAGCAGTTACTTCAGGGACACCGGGGAGCTGTTTTTT. It is translated as CASSYFRDTGELFF.

The chain uses TRBV4-3 and TRBJ2-5; D could derive from TRBD1 or TRBD2 (5 bases each). V was clipped by 4 bases and J by 11 bases, with 17 bases between them. The CDR3 extends over 13 amino acids. Germline CDR1 reads LGHNA; CDR2 reads YSLEER. In DNA form, the CDR3 reads TGCGCCAGCAGCCTGGGGACGGACACTACACAGTACTTC. Encoded protein: CASSLGTDTTQYF.

This clone has just a few counts. V is TRBV2 and J is TRBJ2-1, with 13 positions matching TRBD2. There are 13 residues in the CDR3. Germline V gene data show CDR1 as SNHLY and CDR2 as FYNNEI. In DNA form, the CDR3 reads TGTGTTAGGGGACTAGCGGGGTACAATGAGCAGTTCTTC. It codes for CVRGLAGYNEQFF.

In DNA form, the CDR3 reads TGCGCCTCCCAAATAACGGGAGGCACAGATACGCAGTATTTT. It encodes CASQITGGTDTQYF. This sequence joins TRBV4-1 and TRBJ2-3; possibly TRBD2 for D (6 bases). The CDR3 contains 14 residues. Germline loops: CDR1 MGHRA, CDR2 YSYEKL. Between the trimmed V and J ends, which lost 11 bases and 1 base, there was a span of 16 bases.

The genes are TRBV6-1 and TRBJ1-2; 9 nucleotides match TRBD1. With V trimmed by 6 bases and J by 6 bases, 11 bases remained unmatched. Germline values: CDR1 MNHNS, CDR2 SASEGT. This CDR3 has 15 residues. DNA for the CDR3: TGTGCCAGCAGCGGTTACCGGGACAGGGACGATGGCTACACCTTC. Its protein is CASSGYRDRDDGYTF.